This TCR beta chain came from a study of shared clonotypes between healthy human individuals. Overall study findings and caveats: Memory subsets generally showed smaller estimated richness than naive subsets did.

The germline V gene has CDR1 SGDLS and CDR2 YYNGEE. V gave up 0 bases and J gave up 3 bases, with 6 bases separating them. The CDR3 contains 14 residues. This clone was recorded many times. Its antigen is unknown. Approximately 210 ng DNA, 25,000 to 35,000 T cell genomes, went into each sorted-subset replicate PCR. Only in-frame clones appear in the TCRdb table, and some are missing; sequencing was by immunoSEQ multiplex PCR. The sample yields about a million clones, about 72% seen once. Sequenced sample: memory CD4+ T cells from PBMCs. Stated subset: CD45RA-negative fraction. This TCR derives from a young man in good health. Some clones in this sample may be carry-over from other donors' samples. The rearrangement links TRBV9 to TRBJ2-2; D uncertain. CDR3 sequence: CASSVVPHTGELFF. As DNA, the CDR3 is TGTGCCAGCAGCGTAGTCCCCCACACCGGGGAGCTGTTTTTT.